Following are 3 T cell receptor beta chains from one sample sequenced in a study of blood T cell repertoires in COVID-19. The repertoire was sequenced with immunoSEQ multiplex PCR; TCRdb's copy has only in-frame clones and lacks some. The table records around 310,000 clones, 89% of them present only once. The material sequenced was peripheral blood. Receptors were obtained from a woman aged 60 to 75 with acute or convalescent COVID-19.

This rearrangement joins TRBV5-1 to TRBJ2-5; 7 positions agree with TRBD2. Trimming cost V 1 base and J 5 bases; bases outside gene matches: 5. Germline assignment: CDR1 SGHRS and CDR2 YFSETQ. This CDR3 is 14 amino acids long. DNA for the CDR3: TGCGCCAGCAGCTTGTTCGGGGGGACGGAGACCCAGTACTTC. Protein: CASSLFGGTETQYF.

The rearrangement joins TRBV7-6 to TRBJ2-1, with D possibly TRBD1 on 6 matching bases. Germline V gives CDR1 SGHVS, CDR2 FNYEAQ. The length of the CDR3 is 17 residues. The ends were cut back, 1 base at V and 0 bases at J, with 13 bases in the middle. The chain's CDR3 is CASSLGSLGGSYNEQFF. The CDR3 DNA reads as TGTGCCAGCAGCTTAGGGTCCCTAGGGGGCTCCTACAATGAGCAGTTCTTC.

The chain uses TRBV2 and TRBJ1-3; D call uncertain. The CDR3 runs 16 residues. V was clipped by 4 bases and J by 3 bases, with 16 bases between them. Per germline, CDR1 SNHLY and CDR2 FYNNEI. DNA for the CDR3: TGTGCCAGCAGTGGGAGGGCGACGGCGGGTGGAAACACCATATATTTT. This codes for CASSGRATAGGNTIYF.